A selection of T cell receptor beta chains follows, all from one sample in a study of blood T cell repertoires in COVID-19. This table comes from immunoSEQ multiplex PCR, and its TCRdb copy is limited to in-frame clones, with some not included. The sample consists of roughly 280,000 clones, 85% to 90% of them appearing once. The sequencing sample was made of PBMCs or T cells enriched from blood (not recorded which). These receptors were collected from a woman younger than 45 with acute COVID-19. CDR3s include the opening cysteine and the closing phenylalanine or tryptophan. The D gene is left open where the match is weak. The size of a clone is reported for some rows only, either as once, few or many, or as a class for expanded clones.

clone size: .
V gene: TRBV4-2
D gene: .
J gene: TRBJ2-6
CDR3 protein: CASTQQGTGASVLTF
CDR3 DNA: TGTGCCAGCACCCAACAGGGTACTGGGGCCAGCGTCCTGACTTTC

clone size: .
V gene: TRBV28
D gene: .
J gene: TRBJ2-7
CDR3 protein: CASSFEGSSSYEQYF
CDR3 DNA: TGTGCCAGCAGTTTTGAGGGAAGCTCATCCTACGAGCAGTACTTC

clone size: .
V gene: TRBV18
D gene: .
J gene: TRBJ2-3
CDR3 protein: CASSPGSGTDTQYF
CDR3 DNA: TGTGCCAGCTCTCCCGGTTCTGGCACAGATACGCAGTATTTT

clone size: .
V gene: TRBV19
D gene: .
J gene: TRBJ2-1
CDR3 protein: CASSIDERRSSYNEQFF
CDR3 DNA: TGTGCCAGTAGTATAGATGAGCGGAGGAGCTCCTACAATGAGCAGTTCTTC

clone size: .
V gene: TRBV4-3
D gene: .
J gene: TRBJ2-1
CDR3 protein: CASSQDQGQYNEQFF
CDR3 DNA: TGCGCCAGCAGCCAAGATCAGGGGCAGTACAATGAGCAGTTCTTC

clone size: once
V gene: TRBV18
D gene: .
J gene: TRBJ2-2
CDR3 protein: CASSPTSKGDTGELFF
CDR3 DNA: TGTGCCAGCTCACCTACCTCAAAAGGAGACACCGGGGAGCTGTTTTTT

clone size: .
V gene: TRBV27
D gene: TRBD1
J gene: TRBJ2-2
CDR3 protein: CASSFLTPGQGASGELFF
CDR3 DNA: TGTGCCAGCAGTTTTTTAACCCCGGGACAGGGGGCTAGCGGGGAGCTGTTTTTT

clone size: few
V gene: TRBV6-1
D gene: TRBD1
J gene: TRBJ2-7
CDR3 protein: CASSEDPQGYEQYF
CDR3 DNA: TGTGCCAGCAGTGAAGATCCACAGGGGTACGAGCAGTACTTC

clone size: once
V gene: TRBV10-1
D gene: TRBD1
J gene: TRBJ1-2
CDR3 protein: CASSPGQGTYGYTF
CDR3 DNA: TGCGCCAGCAGTCCCGGACAGGGTACCTATGGCTACACCTTC

clone size: .
V gene: TRBV15
D gene: TRBD2
J gene: TRBJ2-1
CDR3 protein: CATSSPIPGRANNEQFF
CDR3 DNA: TGTGCCACCAGCAGCCCCATTCCCGGGAGGGCCAACAATGAGCAGTTCTTC

clone size: .
V gene: TRBV7-3
D gene: TRBD2
J gene: TRBJ2-3
CDR3 protein: CASSLTIRGRANRTDTQYF
CDR3 DNA: TGTGCCAGCAGCTTAACGATTCGAGGGAGGGCCAATCGCACAGATACGCAGTATTTT

clone size: .
V gene: TRBV5-4
D gene: .
J gene: TRBJ2-1
CDR3 protein: CASSQRSNEQFF
CDR3 DNA: TGTGCCAGCAGCCAGCGAAGCAATGAGCAGTTCTTC

clone size: few
V gene: TRBV24-1
D gene: .
J gene: TRBJ2-3
CDR3 protein: CATSDSGGGWSTDTQYF
CDR3 DNA: TGTGCCACCAGTGACTCTGGGGGCGGGTGGAGCACAGATACGCAGTATTTT

clone size: .
V gene: TRBV28
D gene: TRBD2
J gene: TRBJ2-1
CDR3 protein: CASRAGTSVYNEQFF
CDR3 DNA: TGTGCCAGCAGGGCGGGGACTAGCGTTTACAATGAGCAGTTCTTC

clone size: .
V gene: TRBV5-1
D gene: TRBD2
J gene: TRBJ2-3
CDR3 protein: CASSLALREGRGGATDTQYF
CDR3 DNA: TGCGCCAGCAGCTTGGCCCTACGGGAGGGCCGTGGGGGGGCCACAGATACGCAGTATTTT

clone size: .
V gene: TRBV18
D gene: TRBD2
J gene: TRBJ2-3
CDR3 protein: CASSPPLAGGAADTQYF
CDR3 DNA: TGTGCCAGCTCACCACCGCTAGCGGGAGGAGCAGCAGATACGCAGTATTTT

clone size: few
V gene: TRBV11-3
D gene: TRBD2
J gene: TRBJ2-1
CDR3 protein: CASSSGAGGPGNEQFF
CDR3 DNA: TGTGCCAGCAGCTCAGGAGCGGGAGGGCCGGGGAATGAGCAGTTCTTC

clone size: .
V gene: TRBV10-3
D gene: TRBD1
J gene: TRBJ1-6
CDR3 protein: CAIRTGTGDNSPLHF
CDR3 DNA: TGTGCCATCAGGACCGGGACAGGGGATAATTCACCCCTCCACTTT

clone size: .
V gene: TRBV4-2
D gene: TRBD1
J gene: TRBJ2-7
CDR3 protein: CASSPKIGTGSDEQYF
CDR3 DNA: TGTGCCAGCAGCCCGAAGATCGGGACAGGGAGCGACGAGCAGTACTTC

clone size: .
V gene: TRBV6-2/TRBV6-3
D gene: TRBD1
J gene: TRBJ1-2
CDR3 protein: CASSYGGDRADGYTF
CDR3 DNA: TGTGCCAGCAGTTACGGCGGGGACAGGGCTGATGGCTACACCTTC

clone size: .
V gene: TRBV19
D gene: .
J gene: TRBJ2-1
CDR3 protein: CASRTRRADEQFF
CDR3 DNA: TGTGCCAGTAGGACTAGGAGGGCGGATGAGCAGTTCTTC

clone size: .
V gene: TRBV28
D gene: .
J gene: TRBJ1-5
CDR3 protein: CASSLSGGLEPQHF
CDR3 DNA: TGTGCCAGCAGTTTGAGTGGGGGGTTAGAGCCCCAGCATTTT

clone size: .
V gene: TRBV4-3
D gene: TRBD1
J gene: TRBJ2-3
CDR3 protein: CASSQGQGAQGDTQYF
CDR3 DNA: TGCGCCAGCAGCCAGGGACAGGGGGCCCAAGGAGATACGCAGTATTTT

clone size: .
V gene: TRBV3-1/TRBV3-2
D gene: .
J gene: TRBJ1-1
CDR3 protein: CASSQALVVNTEAFF
CDR3 DNA: TGTGCCAGCAGCCAAGCTCTGGTAGTGAACACTGAAGCTTTCTTT

clone size: .
V gene: TRBV24-1
D gene: .
J gene: TRBJ2-3
CDR3 protein: CARRGGTAGRTRYTQYF
CDR3 DNA: TGTGCCAGAAGAGGAGGGACGGCGGGACGAACCAGGTATACGCAGTATTTT

clone size: .
V gene: TRBV3-1/TRBV3-2
D gene: .
J gene: TRBJ1-6
CDR3 protein: CASSQEGGSPLHF
CDR3 DNA: TGTGCCAGCAGCCAGGAAGGGGGTTCACCCCTCCACTTT

clone size: .
V gene: TRBV28
D gene: .
J gene: TRBJ2-7
CDR3 protein: CASTPGGSSYEQYF
CDR3 DNA: TGTGCCAGCACCCCCGGGGGTAGCTCCTACGAGCAGTACTTC

clone size: once
V gene: TRBV29-1
D gene: TRBD1
J gene: TRBJ2-3
CDR3 protein: CSVAGWRQGSSDTQYF
CDR3 DNA: TGCAGCGTTGCCGGCTGGAGACAGGGGTCATCGGATACGCAGTATTTT

clone size: .
V gene: TRBV5-4
D gene: .
J gene: TRBJ2-2
CDR3 protein: CASSFEGSGELFF
CDR3 DNA: TGTGCCAGCAGCTTTGAGGGTTCCGGGGAGCTGTTTTTT

clone size: once
V gene: TRBV5-1
D gene: .
J gene: TRBJ1-2
CDR3 protein: CASSLSEGTYGYTF
CDR3 DNA: TGCGCCAGCAGCTTGTCTGAGGGTACCTATGGCTACACCTTC

clone size: .
V gene: TRBV5-6
D gene: .
J gene: TRBJ2-3
CDR3 protein: CASSFRGGTDTQYF
CDR3 DNA: TGTGCCAGCAGCTTCAGGGGGGGCACAGATACGCAGTATTTT

clone size: .
V gene: TRBV5-1
D gene: TRBD1
J gene: TRBJ2-4
CDR3 protein: CASTTTGGEGNIQYF
CDR3 DNA: TGCGCCAGCACCACAACAGGGGGCGAGGGGAACATTCAGTACTTC

clone size: .
V gene: TRBV24-1
D gene: TRBD2
J gene: TRBJ2-2
CDR3 protein: CATSDETGGPTGELFF
CDR3 DNA: TGTGCCACCAGTGATGAAACGGGAGGGCCTACCGGGGAGCTGTTTTTT

clone size: .
V gene: TRBV19
D gene: TRBD1
J gene: TRBJ1-5
CDR3 protein: CASTSGQGQQPQHF
CDR3 DNA: TGTGCCAGTACCTCAGGACAGGGGCAACAGCCCCAGCATTTT

clone size: .
V gene: TRBV20-1
D gene: TRBD1
J gene: TRBJ1-1
CDR3 protein: CSADRGNEAFF
CDR3 DNA: TGCAGTGCCGACAGGGGGAATGAAGCTTTCTTT

clone size: .
V gene: TRBV4-2
D gene: TRBD1
J gene: TRBJ2-1
CDR3 protein: CASSQQNLPGQGAINEQFF
CDR3 DNA: TGTGCCAGCAGCCAACAGAATCTACCCGGACAGGGGGCGATCAATGAGCAGTTCTTC

clone size: once
V gene: TRBV27
D gene: .
J gene: TRBJ2-7
CDR3 protein: CASSPQRFGYEQYF
CDR3 DNA: TGTGCCAGCAGTCCCCAGCGTTTTGGCTACGAGCAGTACTTC